This T cell receptor beta chain was observed in a study of cytomegalovirus exposure and HLA in healthy donors. CDR3 size: 16 residues. The J segment lost 2 bases and the V segment lost 7 bases, leaving 8 bases of the junction unmatched. Germline CDR1 and CDR2: LNHDA and SQIVND (reference sequence). The PCR used 60 Vbeta and 13 Jbeta primers. The protocol was immunoSEQ multiplex PCR, while the TCRdb copy is restricted to in-frame clones and leaves out a portion. The profile shows 180,000 or so clones, around three quarters of them singletons. The sequence came from a woman in her twenties or thirties in good health and CMV-seronegative. Material: PBMCs. The chain combines TRBV19 with TRBJ1-5, with 10 bases identical to TRBD1. CDR3 residues: CASIERQGAGNQPQHF. The CDR3 DNA sequence: TGTGCCAGTATTGAGAGACAGGGGGCTGGCAATCAGCCCCAGCATTTT.